The clone carrying this TCR beta chain showed up many times. This entry is derived from a study of spatial heterogeneity in lung cancer. Every TCR cDNA molecule carried a tag that served as a unique molecular identifier. In TCRdb, the 5' RACE reads were re-called with MiXCR into one record per CDR3 protein. The sample contains about 94,000 distinct CDR3 sequences, roughly 19% of which appear only once. As to time point: blood at routine non-recurrence follow-up after resection. In each case, whole RNA from tumor, nontumor lung or frozen PBMC was sequenced unsorted. V was pared by 3 bases and J by 7 bases, with 8 bases of the junction left unmatched. The germline CDR1 and CDR2 sequences are KGHSH and LQKENI. CDR3 size: 15 residues.

The J gene is TRBJ2-1, the V gene TRBV18, with TRBD1 identical over 8 bases. This material consisted of PBMCs, taken at follow-up. The clonotype was recovered from a male donor with early-stage non-small cell lung cancer. The CDR3, as DNA: TGTGCCAGCTCACCGATCAGGGGGCTTTGGAATGAGCAGTTCTTC. Its protein is CASSPIRGLWNEQFF. Supplemented by reference TRBV18 and TRBJ2-1, the full variable domain reads NAGVMQNPRHLVRRRGQEARLRCSPMKGHSHVYWYRQLPEEGLKFMVYLQKENIIDESGMPKERFSAEFPKEGPSILRIQQVVRGDSAAYFCASSPIRGLWNEQFFGPGTRLTVL.